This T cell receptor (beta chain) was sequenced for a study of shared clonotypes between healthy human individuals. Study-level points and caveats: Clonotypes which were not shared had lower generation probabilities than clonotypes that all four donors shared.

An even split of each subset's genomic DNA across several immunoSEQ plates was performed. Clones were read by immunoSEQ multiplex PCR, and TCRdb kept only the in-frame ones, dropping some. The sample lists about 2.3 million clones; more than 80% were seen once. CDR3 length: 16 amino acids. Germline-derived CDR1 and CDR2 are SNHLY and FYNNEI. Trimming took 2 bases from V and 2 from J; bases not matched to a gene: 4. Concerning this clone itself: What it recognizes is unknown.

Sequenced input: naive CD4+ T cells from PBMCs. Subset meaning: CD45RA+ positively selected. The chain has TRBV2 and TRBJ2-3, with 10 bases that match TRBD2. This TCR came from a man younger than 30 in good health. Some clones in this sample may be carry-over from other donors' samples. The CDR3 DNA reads TGTGCCAGCAGTGAAAATCTAGCGGGGGCCACAGATACGCAGTATTTT. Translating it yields CASSENLAGATDTQYF.